The text below deals with one T cell receptor (beta chain). No antigen is known for it. Per-nucleotide qualities are absent, and no much larger clonotype sits a single base away. The donors were healthy, HIV-negative adults who had no recently reported acute infections or vaccinations. Every donor was a Caucasian adult living in Nashville, Tennessee, USA. CD4+ T cells were enriched by magnetic negative selection, after which naive cells were positively selected on CD45RA and the negative fraction was taken as the memory subset. After blood collection by leukapheresis, PBMCs were isolated using Ficoll-Histopaque density gradient centrifugation and then cryopreserved in the vapor phase of liquid nitrogen. Purity and quantity of every magnetically sorted T cell population were checked by analytical flow cytometry. Genomic DNA was isolated from each sorted fraction and quantified by UV absorbance on a Nanodrop 2000c.

The junction shows trimming of 7 bases on V and 8 bases on J, and the gene matches do not reach 16 bases of it. Including cysteine and phenylalanine, the CDR3 has 17 amino acids. Kept here is only the CDR3 DNA, which spans 51 bases and is read in frame from base 1. Per the germline V gene (reference sequence), SGHAT is the CDR1 and FQDESV is the CDR2. TCR CDR3 regions were amplified from genomic DNA by multiplex PCR using the deep immunoSEQ assay. Genomic DNA extracted from each cell subset was distributed evenly over all wells of several immunoSEQ 96-well plates, and each plate served as one replicate. For sorted subsets, roughly 200 ng genomic DNA, equal to about 30,000 T cell genomes, was loaded into each replicate PCR. Purified libraries were measured with a Qubit 3.0 fluorometer, size-checked on a Bioanalyzer 2100, and measured again with the KAPA Library Quantification kit. Each immunoSEQ 96-well plate was sequenced on its own single-read 150-cycle Illumina NextSeq 550 flow cell. The study's processing was this. The immunoSEQ output contained only junctional sequences without quality scores, so filtering could not match that applied to full-length reads. Sequences were annotated with PyIR, a Python wrapper for IgBLAST v1.9, using IMGT germline references to assign V/J genes and CDR3. Reads with weak V/J assignments (E-value above 1e-6), missing CDR3, stop codons, out-of-frame junctions, or ambiguous translated residues were removed. V3J clonotypes were defined as sequences sharing the same inferred V gene, J gene, and CDR3 amino acid sequence. The percentage overlap between two repertoires was calculated by dividing the number of shared unique clonotypes by the size of the smaller repertoire. RTK rarefaction, the Chao1 estimator, and Recon v2.1 estimates of unobserved clonotypes were used to assess repertoire richness. For all TCRbeta clonotypes obtained by the gDNA method from four donors, generation probabilities were computed with OLGA. The clones in this table, taken by TCRdb from immuneACCESS, are in-frame only. Not every clone is retained; where verified, under half of the shortfall comes from an unresolved V gene, and the cause of the rest is unknown. V and J calls and clone size are given by that table; D and trimming were obtained from the DNA. The sample yields about 680,000 clones; roughly 70% were counted once. The top ten clonotypes cover approximately 1.8% of the sample.

The data were taken from a study of shared clonotypes between healthy human individuals (dated by TCRdb to 2018 to 2020). Regarding the complete study: The cohort comprised a couple of women and a few men aged 18 to 49 years. For each donor, CD4 naive and CD4 memory were each run on three plates, CD8 naive on two plates, and CD8 memory on one plate. To estimate repertoire size and how much clonotypes are shared between individuals, the study performed deep sequencing of blood TCR repertoires from 4 to 6 healthy adults. Libraries were prepared and TCR repertoires were sequenced by different laboratories using diverse techniques, in order to increase sequencing depth and limit assay-specific biases. Each donor's leukapheresis produced roughly between roughly 0.9 and 8.9 billion PBMCs. Overall results and qualifications from the work: Sampling was restricted to blood, and TCR repertoires in tissue are likely to differ from TCR repertoires in blood. Estimated clonotype richness was generally larger for naive than for memory subsets. Compared with non-shared clonotypes, clonotypes shared by all four sorted-subset donors had higher generation probabilities. When several donors were compared, the shared fraction of clonotypes was approximately 5% for naive CD4, around 4% for naive CD8, 2.3% for memory CD4, and around 0.37% for memory CD8. Because the study included only a small number of donors, the genetic and exposure-history diversity represented was limited. Pairwise subsampling led to the expectation that sequencing depth would affect the degree of clonotype sharing among donors. Rarefaction of sorted-subset datasets indicated incomplete sequencing despite the large sequencing depth.

Sequenced material: memory CD4+ T cells sorted from blood. This sample's cell subset or site label indicates: CD45RA-negative fraction. The rearrangement joined TRBV11-1 to TRBJ2-2; 10 bases in the middle match TRBD2. This receptor was identified in a woman aged 25-40 years in good health. CDR3 sequence: CASNRDGLAGVKGELFF. The nucleotides read TGTGCCAGCAACCGAGATGGGCTAGCGGGAGTTAAGGGGGAGCTGTTTTTT.